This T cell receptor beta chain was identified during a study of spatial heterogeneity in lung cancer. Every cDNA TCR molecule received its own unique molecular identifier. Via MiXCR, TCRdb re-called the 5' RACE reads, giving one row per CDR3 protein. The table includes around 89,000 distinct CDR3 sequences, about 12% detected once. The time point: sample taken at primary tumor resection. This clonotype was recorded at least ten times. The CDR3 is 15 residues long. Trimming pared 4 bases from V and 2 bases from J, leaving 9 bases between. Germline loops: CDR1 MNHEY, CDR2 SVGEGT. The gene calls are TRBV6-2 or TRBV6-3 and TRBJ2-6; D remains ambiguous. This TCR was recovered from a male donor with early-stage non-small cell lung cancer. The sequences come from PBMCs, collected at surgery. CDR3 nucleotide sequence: TGTGCCAGCAGTTCCCATGAGGCTGGGGCCAACGTCCTGACTTTC. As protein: CASSSHEAGANVLTF.